A single sample gave rise to the 4 T cell receptor beta chains below, sequenced in a study of cytomegalovirus exposure and HLA in healthy donors. Here immunoSEQ multiplex PCR was the method, and the copy in TCRdb shows in-frame clones only, minus some. The table includes around 60,000 clones, more than 80% detected once. Input material: PBMCs. These receptors all stem from a young man in good health and CMV-seronegative.

The V gene is TRBV13, the J gene TRBJ2-1; 11 nucleotides align to TRBD2. V trimming: 3 bases; J trimming: 0 bases; junction bases outside the gene matches: 10. There are 19 residues in the CDR3. Per germline, CDR1 PRHDT and CDR2 FYEKMQ (reference sequence). CDR3 nucleotides: TGTGCCAGCAGCTTTGGAAGCGGGACTAGCGGTTACTCCTACAATGAGCAGTTCTTC. Amino acid sequence: CASSFGSGTSGYSYNEQFF. The full variable domain, its missing parts supplied by reference TRBV13 and TRBJ2-1, is AAGVIQSPRHLIKEKRETATLKCYPIPRHDTVYWYQQGPGQDPQFLISFYEKMQSDKGSIPDRFSAQQFSDYHSELNMSSLELGDSALYFCASSFGSGTSGYSYNEQFFGPGTRLTVL.

The chain is built from TRBV10-3 and TRBJ1-1, with D unresolved. Trimming shortened V by 0 bases and J by 6 bases, and 11 bases separated the two germline ends. Per germline, CDR1 ENHRY and CDR2 SYGVKD. The CDR3 sequence is 14 residues long. The CDR3 nucleotides are TGTGCCATCAGTGAGTCTCAGGTCGGGGCTGAAGCTTTCTTT. This gives the protein CAISESQVGAEAFF.

The rearrangement uses TRBV6-1 and TRBJ2-7; 7 nucleotides line up with TRBD2. V lost 6 bases, J lost 0 bases, and 5 bases stayed unmatched. Germline lookup yields CDR1 MNHNS and CDR2 SASEGT. CDR3 length: 14 residues. Written as DNA, the CDR3 is TGTGCCAGCAGGGATGGGGGGGACTCCTACGAGCAGTACTTC. It specifies CASRDGGDSYEQYF.

The genes are TRBV7-3 and TRBJ2-1; D ambiguous. V lost 1 base and J lost 5, with 12 bases in between. CDR3 length: 15 residues. Germline values: CDR1 SGHTA, CDR2 FQGTGA. The CDR3, as DNA: TGTGCCAGCAGCTTAAGGAGTCGAGAGGACAATGAGCAGTTCTTC. Protein sequence: CASSLRSREDNEQFF.